The 9 T cell receptor beta chains below were found in one sample sequenced in a study of identical twins. Via MiXCR, TCRdb re-called the 5' RACE reads, giving one row per CDR3 protein. The sample comprises roughly 1,500,000 distinct CDR3 sequences, less than 35% of which are singletons, and approximately 0.29% rests with the top ten. The source material was cord blood. The receptor set was obtained from a newborn girl in good health.

This clonotype was counted between two and nine times. CDR3 in amino acids: CASSLWSSGSHEQFF. The CDR3 DNA reads TGTGCCAGCAGCTTGTGGTCTAGCGGGAGCCATGAGCAGTTCTTC. The chain has TRBV11-2 and TRBJ2-1; 10 bases are shared with TRBD2. Looked up from germline, CDR1 is SGHAT and CDR2 is FQNNGV. With 3 bases clipped from V and 8 bases from J, the junction kept 7 bases outside the gene matches. The CDR3 has 15 amino acids.

In this sample, this clonotype turned up a few times. The genes are TRBV4-1 and TRBJ1-6, with D perhaps matching TRBD1 (6 bases). The germline V and J ends were trimmed by 1 base and 10 bases, with 17 bases remaining between them. The germline V gene encodes CDR1 MGHRA and CDR2 YSYEKL. The CDR3 contains 16 residues. The CDR3 is CASSQGTDNGGSPLHF. The DNA of the CDR3 is TGCGCCAGCAGCCAAGGGACAGACAATGGCGGGTCACCCCTCCACTTT.

The J gene is TRBJ2-4, the V gene TRBV20-1; no reliable D call. CDR3 length: 12 residues. Germline-derived CDR1 and CDR2 are DFQATT and SNEGSKA (reference sequence). V was cut by 0 bases and J by 7 bases, with 7 bases left in between. The CDR3 nucleotides are TGCAGTGCTAGAGAACTCTTTAACATTCAGTACTTC. Amino acid sequence: CSARELFNIQYF.

CDR3 protein: CASSLLRGGFGEAFF. CDR3 DNA: TGTGCCAGCAGCTTATTGAGGGGGGGATTTGGTGAAGCTTTCTTT. The V call is TRBV7-9, the J call TRBJ1-1; D might be TRBD1 (6 bases). Germline V gene sequence: CDR1 SEHNR, CDR2 FQNEAQ (reference sequence). With 2 bases removed from V and 7 bases from J, the gap between germline ends came to 17 bases. The CDR3 covers 15 residues.

J is TRBJ2-3 and V is TRBV12-3 or TRBV12-4, with D hard to call. The V gene lost 3 bases and the J gene lost 11 bases, with 12 bases spanning the gap. The CDR3 extends over 12 amino acids. CDR3 loop: CASSFGQLRQYF. DNA of the CDR3: TGTGCCAGCAGTTTTGGCCAGCTTCGGCAGTATTTT.

V usage is TRBV3-1 and J usage is TRBJ2-1, with D unclear. CDR1 LGHDT and CDR2 YNNKEL come from the germline V gene (reference sequence). The V end lost 1 base, the J end lost 12 bases, and 7 bases lay between the germline ends. This CDR3 is 11 amino acids long. CDR3 coding DNA: TGTGCCAGCAGCCAAGGTTCAGGGCAGTTCTTC. It is translated as CASSQGSGQFF.

Ten or more counts support this clonotype. The chain uses TRBV10-3 and TRBJ1-2; perhaps TRBD1 as D (6 bases). Germline lookup yields CDR1 ENHRY and CDR2 SYGVKD. The CDR3 loop spans 14 amino acids. Trimming stripped 7 bases from V and 3 bases from J, with 15 bases between. The CDR3 nucleotides read TGTGCCATCACCGACACAACAGGGCACTATGGCTACACCTTC. Protein: CAITDTTGHYGYTF.

In regard to this clonotype: This may arise from a read error, as a much more abundant clone is one base away. The V call is TRBV12-3 or TRBV12-4, the J call TRBJ1-4; possible D gene TRBD1, 5 bases. This CDR3 is built from 14 residues. The V end lost 6 bases, the J end lost 10 bases, and 18 bases lay between the germline ends. The CDR3 here is CASRDRKSDGKLFF. In nucleotides, the CDR3 is TGTGCCAGCAGAGACAGAAAGAGCGATGGAAAACTGTTTTTT.

This clonotype was recorded a few times. The genes are TRBV28 and TRBJ2-1, with D possibly being TRBD1 (6 bases). The J call may be in error: the DNA end matches TRBJ2-7 better. Germline V lookup: CDR1 MDHEN, CDR2 SYDVKM. This CDR3 is 12 amino acids long. The CDR3 sequence: CASGTTYNEQYF. The CDR3 region has the DNA TGTGCCAGCGGGACAACCTACAATGAGCAGTACTTC.